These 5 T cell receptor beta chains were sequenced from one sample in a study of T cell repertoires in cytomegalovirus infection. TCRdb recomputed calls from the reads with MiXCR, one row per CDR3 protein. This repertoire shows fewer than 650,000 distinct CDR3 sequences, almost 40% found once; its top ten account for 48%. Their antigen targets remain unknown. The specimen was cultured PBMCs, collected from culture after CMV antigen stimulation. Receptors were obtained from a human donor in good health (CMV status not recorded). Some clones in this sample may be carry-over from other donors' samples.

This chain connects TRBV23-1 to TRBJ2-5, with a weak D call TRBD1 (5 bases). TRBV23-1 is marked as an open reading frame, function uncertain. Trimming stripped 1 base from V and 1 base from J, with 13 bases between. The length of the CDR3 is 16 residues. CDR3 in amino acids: CASSQFGHETQETQYF. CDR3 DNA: TGCGCCAGCAGTCAATTTGGACACGAAACCCAAGAGACCCAGTACTTC.

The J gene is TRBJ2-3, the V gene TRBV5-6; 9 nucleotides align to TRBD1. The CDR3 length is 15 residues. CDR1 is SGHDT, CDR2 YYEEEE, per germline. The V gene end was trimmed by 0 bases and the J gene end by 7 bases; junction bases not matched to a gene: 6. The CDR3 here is CASSLVSGTGHTQYF. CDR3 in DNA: TGTGCCAGCAGCTTGGTGAGCGGGACAGGGCATACGCAGTATTTT.

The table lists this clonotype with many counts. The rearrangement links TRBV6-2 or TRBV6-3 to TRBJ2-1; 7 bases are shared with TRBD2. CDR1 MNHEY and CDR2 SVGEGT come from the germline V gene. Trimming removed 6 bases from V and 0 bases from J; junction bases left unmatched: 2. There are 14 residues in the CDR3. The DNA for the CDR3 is TGTGCCAGCAGCCGCGGGAGCTCCTACAATGAGCAGTTCTTC. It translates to CASSRGSSYNEQFF.

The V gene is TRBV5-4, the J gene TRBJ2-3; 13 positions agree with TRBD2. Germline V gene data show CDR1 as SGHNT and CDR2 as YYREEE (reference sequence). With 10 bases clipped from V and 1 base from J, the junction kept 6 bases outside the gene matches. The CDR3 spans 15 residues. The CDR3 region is CAFTSGGARTDTQYF. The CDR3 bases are TGTGCCTTCACTAGCGGGGGGGCCCGCACAGATACGCAGTATTTT. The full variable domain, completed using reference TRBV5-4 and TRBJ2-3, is ETGVTQSPTHLIKTRGQQVTLRCSSQSGHNTVSWYQQALGQGPQFIFQYYREEENGRGNFPPRFSGLQFPNYSSELNVNALELDDSALYLCAFTSGGARTDTQYFGPGTRLTVL.

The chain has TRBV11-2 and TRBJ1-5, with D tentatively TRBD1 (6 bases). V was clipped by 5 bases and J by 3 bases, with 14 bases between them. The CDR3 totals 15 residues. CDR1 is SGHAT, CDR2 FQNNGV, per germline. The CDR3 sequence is CASSLSDSPNQPQHF. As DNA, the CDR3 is TGTGCCAGCAGCCTCTCGGACAGTCCCAATCAGCCCCAGCATTTT.